Below, 19 T cell receptor beta chains from the same sample are listed, as sequenced in a study of a mutant IDH1 vaccine in newly diagnosed glioma. Clones were sequenced by immunoSEQ multiplex PCR, and TCRdb holds only the in-frame ones, with some missing. The sample has roughly 64,000 clones, roughly 74% seen once; the top ten hold roughly 4.3%. Time point given: week 35, safety follow-up. In every dose of vaccine, 300 ug of mutant IDH1 20-mer peptide was given alongside topical imiquimod. The antigens for these receptors are not known. The sample in question was PBMCs, obtained from a glioma patient whose treatment included an IDH1 peptide vaccine. These receptors were collected from a man aged 50 to 60 with glioma.

DNA of the CDR3: TGTGCCAGCGCTGTGGGAATCTATGGCTACACCTTC. Protein product: CASAVGIYGYTF. J is TRBJ1-2 and V is TRBV7-2; D gene ambiguous. The CDR3 contains 12 residues. Looked up from germline, CDR1 is SGHTA and CDR2 is FQGNSA. V shed 8 bases and J shed 4 bases, with 11 bases lying between them.

In DNA, the CDR3 is TGCGCCAGCAGCCAAGTTGGAAGCAGGAACACCGGGGAGCTGTTTTTT. This codes for CASSQVGSRNTGELFF. The chain couples TRBV4-1 to TRBJ2-2; D not certain. CDR1 is MGHRA, CDR2 YSYEKL, per germline. CDR3 length equals 16 residues. Trimming removed 1 base from V and 1 base from J, with 10 bases in between.

The chain carries TRBV27 and TRBJ2-1, with 8 nucleotides matching TRBD1. This CDR3 has 15 amino acids. Germline V gives CDR1 MNHEY, CDR2 SMNVEV (reference sequence). The J segment lost 8 bases and the V segment lost 5 bases, leaving 11 bases of the junction unmatched. CDR3 loop: CASSNRGSAWDEQFF. DNA for the CDR3: TGTGCCAGCAGTAACAGGGGGTCGGCTTGGGATGAGCAGTTCTTC.

The chain couples TRBV10-3 to TRBJ1-2; D remains ambiguous. V gave up 3 bases and J gave up 2 bases, with 7 bases separating them. CDR3 size: 13 residues. Germline V lookup: CDR1 ENHRY, CDR2 SYGVKD. CDR3 DNA sequence: TGTGCCATCAGTGACCCCAGAAACTATGGCTACACCTTC. Protein sequence: CAISDPRNYGYTF.

The chain carries TRBV19 and TRBJ2-7; 7 bases are a match to TRBD1. The germline gives CDR1 LNHDA, CDR2 SQIVND (reference sequence). V gave up 5 bases and J gave up 3 bases; unmatched junction bases: 4. CDR3 length: 13 amino acids. Here the CDR3 DNA reads TGTGCCAGTAGTGACAACAGGGGCTACGAGCAGTACTTC. Its protein product is CASSDNRGYEQYF. Looking up the rest from reference TRBV19 and TRBJ2-7 gives the full variable domain: DGGITQSPKYLFRKEGQNVTLSCEQNLNHDAMYWYRQDPGQGLRLIYYSQIVNDFQKGDIAEGYSVSREKKESFPLTVTSAQKNPTAFYLCASSDNRGYEQYFGPGTRLTVT.

This clone was seen once. The genes are TRBV4-3 and TRBJ2-2; tentative D call: TRBD2 (5 bases). V lost 1 base, J lost 6 bases, and 12 bases lay in between. Germline CDR1 reads LGHNA; CDR2 reads YSLEER. This CDR3 has 15 residues. CDR3: CASSQGRQRAGELFF. CDR3 DNA sequence: TGCGCCAGCAGCCAAGGGCGGCAGAGGGCCGGGGAGCTGTTTTTT.

V is TRBV5-1 and J is TRBJ1-5; D unclear. Trimming pared 2 bases from V and 5 bases from J, leaving 8 bases between. Germline-derived CDR1 and CDR2 are SGHRS and YFSETQ. This CDR3 spans 13 amino acids. CDR3 in DNA: TGCGCCAGCAGCTTCGAAGGTGATCAGCCCCAGCATTTT. It encodes CASSFEGDQPQHF. The whole variable domain, remainder taken from reference TRBV5-1 and TRBJ1-5, is KAGVTQTPRYLIKTRGQQVTLSCSPISGHRSVSWYQQTPGQGLQFLFEYFSETQRNKGNFPGRFSGRQFSNSRSEMNVSTLELGDSALYLCASSFEGDQPQHFGDGTRLSIL.

The chain carries TRBV9 and TRBJ1-1; a weak D match, TRBD1 (6 bases). Germline V gene data show CDR1 as SGDLS and CDR2 as YYNGEE. V was clipped by 0 bases and J by 0 bases, with 6 bases between them. This CDR3 is built from 14 residues. The chain's CDR3 is CASSVEGVNTEAFF. DNA for the CDR3: TGTGCCAGCAGCGTAGAGGGGGTGAACACTGAAGCTTTCTTT. Variable domain in full (rest from reference TRBV9 and TRBJ1-1): DSGVTQTPKHLITATGQRVTLRCSPRSGDLSVYWYQQSLDQGLQFLIQYYNGEERAKGNILERFSAQQFPDLHSELNLSSLELGDSALYFCASSVEGVNTEAFFGQGTRLTVV.

This sequence joins TRBV7-2 and TRBJ1-2; a weak D match, TRBD1 (5 bases). Deletions cut 1 base from V and 4 bases from J, with 13 bases between. There are 15 residues in the CDR3. Germline CDR1 SGHTA, CDR2 FQGNSA. The CDR3 DNA is TGTGCCAGCAGCTTAGGGGCCAGGGATGGCTATGGCTACACCTTC. Residues: CASSLGARDGYGYTF.

CDR3: CASNQGLAKNIQYF. In DNA form, the CDR3 reads TGTGCCAGCAACCAGGGTTTAGCCAAAAACATTCAGTACTTC. The rearrangement joins TRBV5-8 to TRBJ2-4, with a possible D match to TRBD1 (5 bases). Looked up from germline, CDR1 is SGHTS and CDR2 is YDEGEE. The CDR3 length is 14 residues. Trimming removed 6 bases at V and 0 bases at J, with 10 bases between.

The chain is built from TRBV27 and TRBJ1-5; the match to TRBD1 covers 10 bases. In germline, CDR1 is MNHEY, CDR2 SMNVEV (reference sequence). The CDR3 contains 14 residues. V was pared by 10 bases and J by 2 bases, with 5 bases of the junction left unmatched. The CDR3 sequence is CATSGTGGNQPQHF. CDR3 nucleotides: TGTGCCACTTCCGGGACAGGGGGCAATCAGCCCCAGCATTTT.

This chain links TRBV9 with TRBJ2-7, with 7 nucleotides matching TRBD1. The length of the CDR3 is 15 residues. V dropped 2 bases and J dropped 0; count of bases not matched to a gene: 5. In germline, CDR1 is SGDLS, CDR2 YYNGEE. The CDR3 sequence is CASSVVGQSSYEQYF. CDR3 DNA sequence: TGTGCCAGCAGCGTCGTGGGACAGAGCTCCTACGAGCAGTACTTC. The whole variable domain, filled in from reference TRBV9 and TRBJ2-7, reads DSGVTQTPKHLITATGQRVTLRCSPRSGDLSVYWYQQSLDQGLQFLIQYYNGEERAKGNILERFSAQQFPDLHSELNLSSLELGDSALYFCASSVVGQSSYEQYFGPGTRLTVT.

This rearrangement joins TRBV6-6 to TRBJ1-3; D gene uncertain. This CDR3 comprises 14 residues. Germline V gene sequence: CDR1 MNHNY, CDR2 SVGAGI (reference sequence). Trimming took off 7 bases at V and 1 base at J, with 11 bases between the two ends. CDR3 in amino acids: CASTLDGSGNTIYF. CDR3 coding DNA: TGTGCCAGCACCTTGGACGGATCTGGAAACACCATATATTTT.

This chain uses TRBV5-1 with TRBJ2-6, with TRBD1 as a possible D gene (6 bases). This CDR3 spans 15 amino acids. V shed 4 bases and J shed 0 bases, with 8 bases lying between them. Germline V gene sequence: CDR1 SGHRS, CDR2 YFSETQ. The CDR3 protein is CASSLDSSGANVLTF. The CDR3 coding sequence is TGCGCCAGCAGCCTGGACAGCTCTGGGGCCAACGTCCTGACTTTC.

In its sample, this clone was seen a few times. This chain links TRBV27 with TRBJ2-7; 11 bases agree with TRBD2. V lost 6 bases, J lost 3 bases, and 7 bases stayed unmatched. This CDR3 has 15 residues. The germline CDR1 and CDR2 sequences are MNHEY and SMNVEV (reference sequence). The chain's CDR3 is CASSVTSGGFYEQYF. The CDR3 DNA follows: TGTGCCAGCAGCGTCACTAGCGGGGGTTTCTACGAGCAGTACTTC.

V gene TRBV4-1 combines with J gene TRBJ2-3; TRBD1 agrees at 9 bases. V lost 6 bases, J lost 2 bases, and 9 bases stayed unmatched. The CDR3 length is 16 residues. Germline V gene data show CDR1 as MGHRA and CDR2 as YSYEKL. For the CDR3, the DNA is TGCGCCAGCAGGCTCTCGGGGACAGGGTACACAGATACGCAGTATTTT. Its translation is CASRLSGTGYTDTQYF.

The chain is built from TRBV7-9 and TRBJ2-1, with 7 bases that match TRBD1. Germline V gene data show CDR1 as SEHNR and CDR2 as FQNEAQ (reference sequence). The CDR3 has 13 amino acids. V was pared by 4 bases and J by 10 bases, with 7 bases of the junction left unmatched. CDR3 DNA sequence: TGTGCCAGCAGCTGGAGACAGGGCAGGGAGCAGTTCTTC. Its protein is CASSWRQGREQFF.

The chain recombines TRBV19 with TRBJ2-1, with D perhaps TRBD2 (5 bases). The CDR3 is 16 amino acids. Germline V gene lookup returns CDR1 LNHDA and CDR2 SQIVND (reference sequence). Trimming took 10 bases from V and 9 from J, leaving 28 bases between them. This CDR3 reads CATTDEFLRDEGEQFF. In DNA, the CDR3 is TGTGCCACCACGGACGAGTTCCTGAGGGATGAGGGTGAGCAGTTCTTC.

This clone was detected only once. The genes are TRBV4-1 and TRBJ2-7; 8 nucleotides agree with TRBD2. Per germline, CDR1 MGHRA and CDR2 YSYEKL. V shed 2 bases, J shed 4 bases, and the junction held 4 bases outside the gene matches. This CDR3 is 14 amino acids long. The chain's CDR3 is CASSQSASGYEQYF. CDR3 DNA: TGCGCCAGCAGCCAATCGGCTAGCGGGTACGAGCAGTACTTC.